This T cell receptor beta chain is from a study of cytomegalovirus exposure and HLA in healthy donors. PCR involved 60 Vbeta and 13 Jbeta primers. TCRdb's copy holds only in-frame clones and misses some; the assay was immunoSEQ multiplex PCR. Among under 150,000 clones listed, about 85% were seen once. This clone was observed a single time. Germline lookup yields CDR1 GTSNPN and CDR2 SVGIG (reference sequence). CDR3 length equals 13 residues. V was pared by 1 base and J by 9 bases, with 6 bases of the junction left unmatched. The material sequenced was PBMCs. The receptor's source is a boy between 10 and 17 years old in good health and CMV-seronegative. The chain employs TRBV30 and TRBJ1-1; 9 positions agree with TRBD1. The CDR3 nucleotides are TGTGCCTGGAGTGCCGACAGGGGGACGAAAGCTTTCTTT. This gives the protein CAWSADRGTKAFF.